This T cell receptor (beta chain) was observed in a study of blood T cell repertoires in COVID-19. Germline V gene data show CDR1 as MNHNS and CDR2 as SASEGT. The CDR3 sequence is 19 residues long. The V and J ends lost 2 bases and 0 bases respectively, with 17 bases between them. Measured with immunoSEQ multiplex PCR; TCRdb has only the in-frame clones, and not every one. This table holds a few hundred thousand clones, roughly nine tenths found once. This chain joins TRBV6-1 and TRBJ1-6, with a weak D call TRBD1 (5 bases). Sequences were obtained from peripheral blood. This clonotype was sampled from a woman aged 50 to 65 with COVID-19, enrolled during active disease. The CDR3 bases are TGTGCCAGCAGTGAAAGTTGGGCAGGGTCGAGCTCCTATAATTCACCCCTCCACTTT. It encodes CASSESWAGSSSYNSPLHF.